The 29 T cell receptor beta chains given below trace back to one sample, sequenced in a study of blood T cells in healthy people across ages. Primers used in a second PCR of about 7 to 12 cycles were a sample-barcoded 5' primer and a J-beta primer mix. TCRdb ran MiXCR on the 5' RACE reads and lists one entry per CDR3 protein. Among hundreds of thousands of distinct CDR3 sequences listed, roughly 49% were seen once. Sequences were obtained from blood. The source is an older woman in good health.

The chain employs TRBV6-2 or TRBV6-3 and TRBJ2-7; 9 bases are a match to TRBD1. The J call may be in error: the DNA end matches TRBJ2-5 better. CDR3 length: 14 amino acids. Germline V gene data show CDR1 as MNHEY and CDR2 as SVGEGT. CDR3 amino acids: CASSFWDRVGTQYF. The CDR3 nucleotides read TGTGCCAGCAGCTTTTGGGACAGGGTTGGGACCCAGTACTTC.

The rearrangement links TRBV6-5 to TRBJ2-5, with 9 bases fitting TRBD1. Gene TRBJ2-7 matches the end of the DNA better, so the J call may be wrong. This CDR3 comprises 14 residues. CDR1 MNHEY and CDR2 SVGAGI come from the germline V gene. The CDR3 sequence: CASSRGDRDHEQYF. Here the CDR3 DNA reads TGTGCCAGCAGTCGGGGGGACAGGGACCACGAGCAGTACTTC.

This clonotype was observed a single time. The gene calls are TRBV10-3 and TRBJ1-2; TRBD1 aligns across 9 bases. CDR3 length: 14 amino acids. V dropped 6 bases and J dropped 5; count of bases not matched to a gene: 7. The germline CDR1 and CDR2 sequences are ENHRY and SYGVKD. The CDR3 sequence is CAIRRTGAQYGYTF. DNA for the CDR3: TGTGCCATCAGGAGGACAGGGGCGCAATATGGCTACACCTTC.

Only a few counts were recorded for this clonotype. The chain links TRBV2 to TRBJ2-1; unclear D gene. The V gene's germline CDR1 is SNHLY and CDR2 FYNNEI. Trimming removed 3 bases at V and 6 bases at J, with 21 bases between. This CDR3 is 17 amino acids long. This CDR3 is CASSDIVDFLKFNEQFF. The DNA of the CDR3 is TGTGCCAGCAGTGATATTGTAGACTTCCTGAAGTTCAATGAGCAGTTCTTC. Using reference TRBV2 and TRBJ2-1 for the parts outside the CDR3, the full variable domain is EPEVTQTPSHQVTQMGQEVILRCVPISNHLYFYWYRQILGQKVEFLVSFYNNEISEKSEIFDDQFSVERPDGSNFTLKIRSTKLEDSAMYFCASSDIVDFLKFNEQFFGPGTRLTVL.

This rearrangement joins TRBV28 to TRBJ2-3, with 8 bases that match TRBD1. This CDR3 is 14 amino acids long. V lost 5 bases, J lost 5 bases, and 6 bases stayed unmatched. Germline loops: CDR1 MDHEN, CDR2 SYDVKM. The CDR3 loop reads CASSGQGFGDTQYF. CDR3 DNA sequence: TGTGCCAGCAGTGGACAGGGATTCGGAGATACGCAGTATTTT.

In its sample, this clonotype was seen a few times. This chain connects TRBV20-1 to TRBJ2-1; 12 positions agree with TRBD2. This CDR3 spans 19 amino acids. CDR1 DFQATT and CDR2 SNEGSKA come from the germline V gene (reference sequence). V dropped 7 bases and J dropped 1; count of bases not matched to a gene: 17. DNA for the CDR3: TGCAGTGTCTCGAGGGGTATGACTAGCGGGGGACCTTCCTACAATGAGCAGTTCTTC. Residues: CSVSRGMTSGGPSYNEQFF.

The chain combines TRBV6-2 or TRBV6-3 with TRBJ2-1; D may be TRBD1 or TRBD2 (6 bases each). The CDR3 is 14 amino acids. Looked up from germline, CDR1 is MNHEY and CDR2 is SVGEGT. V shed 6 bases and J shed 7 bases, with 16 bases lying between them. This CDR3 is CASRGGPGTNEQFF. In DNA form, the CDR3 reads TGTGCCAGCAGAGGGGGGCCCGGGACTAATGAGCAGTTCTTC.

The CDR3 DNA follows: TGTGCCAGCAGCCCTAGCCGGGGTCAGACCTACGAGCAGTACTTC. This gives the protein CASSPSRGQTYEQYF. The V call is TRBV7-9, the J call TRBJ2-7; D possibly corresponds to TRBD2 (5 bases). The V gene's germline CDR1 is SEHNR and CDR2 FQNEAQ (reference sequence). V was shortened by 5 bases and J by 2 bases, with 16 bases between the two germline ends. This CDR3 is built from 15 residues. The variable domain in full, with the rest retrieved from reference TRBV7-9 and TRBJ2-7, is DTGVSQNPRHKITKRGQNVTFRCDPISEHNRLYWYRQTLGQGPEFLTYFQNEAQLEKSRLLSDRFSAERPKGSFSTLEIQRTEQGDSAMYLCASSPSRGQTYEQYFGPGTRLTVT.

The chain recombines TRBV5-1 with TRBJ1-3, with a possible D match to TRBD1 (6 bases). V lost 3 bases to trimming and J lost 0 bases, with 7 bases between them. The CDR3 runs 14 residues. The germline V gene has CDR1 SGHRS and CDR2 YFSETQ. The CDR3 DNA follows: TGCGCCAGCAGCTCAGGGGCCTCTGGAAACACCATATATTTT. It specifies CASSSGASGNTIYF.

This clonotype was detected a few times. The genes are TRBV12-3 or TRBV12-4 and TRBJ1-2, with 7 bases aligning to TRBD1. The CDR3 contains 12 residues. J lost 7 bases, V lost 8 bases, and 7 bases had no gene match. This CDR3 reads CASGRQGSGYTF. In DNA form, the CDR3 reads TGTGCCAGCGGCAGACAGGGAAGTGGCTACACCTTC.

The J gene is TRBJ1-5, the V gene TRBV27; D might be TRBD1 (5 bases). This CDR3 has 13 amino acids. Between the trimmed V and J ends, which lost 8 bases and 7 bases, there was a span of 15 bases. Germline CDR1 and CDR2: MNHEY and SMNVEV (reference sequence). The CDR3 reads CASRAGPRQPQHF. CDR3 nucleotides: TGTGCCAGCCGGGCAGGGCCGCGGCAGCCCCAGCATTTT.

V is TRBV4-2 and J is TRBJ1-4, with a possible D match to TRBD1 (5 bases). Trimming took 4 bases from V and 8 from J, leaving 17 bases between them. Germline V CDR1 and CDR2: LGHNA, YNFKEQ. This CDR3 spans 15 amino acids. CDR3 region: CASSPDSPVGEKLFF. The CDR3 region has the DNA TGTGCCAGCAGCCCAGACAGTCCGGTCGGCGAAAAACTGTTTTTT.

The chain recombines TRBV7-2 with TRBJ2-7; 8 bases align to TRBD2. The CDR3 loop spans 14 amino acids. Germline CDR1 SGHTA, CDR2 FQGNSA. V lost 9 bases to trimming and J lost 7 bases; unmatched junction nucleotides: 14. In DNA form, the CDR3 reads TGTGCCAGTTTAGCGGGATCTAGATACAATGAGCAGTACTTC. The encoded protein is CASLAGSRYNEQYF.

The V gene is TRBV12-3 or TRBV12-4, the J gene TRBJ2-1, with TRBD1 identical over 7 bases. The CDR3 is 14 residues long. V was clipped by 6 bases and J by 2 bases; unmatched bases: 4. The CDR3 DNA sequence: TGTGCCAGCAGGGCCAGGGGGACCTACAATGAGCAGTTCTTC. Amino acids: CASRARGTYNEQFF.

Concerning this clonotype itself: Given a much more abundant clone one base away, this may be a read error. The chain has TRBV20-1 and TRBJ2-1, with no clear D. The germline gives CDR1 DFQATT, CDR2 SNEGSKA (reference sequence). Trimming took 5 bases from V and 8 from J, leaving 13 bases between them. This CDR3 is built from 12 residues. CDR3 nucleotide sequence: TGCAGTGCTGGAGTTTATCGCGATGAGCAGTTCTTC. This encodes CSAGVYRDEQFF.

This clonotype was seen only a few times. The CDR3: CASSQDQNSYGYTF. The CDR3 DNA follows: TGCGCCAGCAGCCAAGATCAGAACAGCTATGGCTACACCTTC. This chain uses TRBV4-3 with TRBJ1-2; no definite D call. The CDR3 has 14 amino acids. Germline V gene data show CDR1 as LGHNA and CDR2 as YSLEER. V was cut by 0 bases and J by 4 bases, with 9 bases left in between.

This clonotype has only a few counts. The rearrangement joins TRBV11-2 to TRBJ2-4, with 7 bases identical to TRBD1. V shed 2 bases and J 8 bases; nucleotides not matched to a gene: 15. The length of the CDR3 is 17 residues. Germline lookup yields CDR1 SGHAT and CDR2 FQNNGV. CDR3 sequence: CASSLRLRLGQPYIQYF. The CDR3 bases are TGTGCCAGCAGCTTACGTCTCCGGCTGGGACAGCCCTACATTCAGTACTTC.

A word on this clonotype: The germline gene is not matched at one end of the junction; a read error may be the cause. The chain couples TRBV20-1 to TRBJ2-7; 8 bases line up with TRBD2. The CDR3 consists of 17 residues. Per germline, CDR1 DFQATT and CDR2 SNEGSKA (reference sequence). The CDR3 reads CSARISLAGFLSCEQYF. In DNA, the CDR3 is TGCAGTGCTAGAATAAGCCTAGCGGGCTTCCTCTCCTGCGAGCAGTACTTC.

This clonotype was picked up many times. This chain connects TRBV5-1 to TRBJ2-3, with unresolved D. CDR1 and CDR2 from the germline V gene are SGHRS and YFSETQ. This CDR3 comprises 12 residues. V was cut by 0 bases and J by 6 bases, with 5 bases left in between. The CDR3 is CASSLGSDTQYF. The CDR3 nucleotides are TGCGCCAGCAGCTTGGGTTCCGATACGCAGTATTTT.

The CDR3 is CASSQEEDMDTEAFF. The CDR3 DNA is TGTGCCAGCAGCCAAGAGGAGGATATGGACACTGAAGCTTTCTTT. V usage is TRBV14 and J usage is TRBJ1-1; unclear D gene. There are 15 residues in the CDR3. Germline V gene lookup returns CDR1 SGHDN and CDR2 FVKESK. V was trimmed by 0 bases and J by 3 bases, leaving 11 bases between them.

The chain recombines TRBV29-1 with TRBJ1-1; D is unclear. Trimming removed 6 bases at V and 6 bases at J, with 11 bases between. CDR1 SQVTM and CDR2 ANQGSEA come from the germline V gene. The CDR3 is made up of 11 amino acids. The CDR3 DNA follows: TGCAGCGTCTCACAAGGTCCTGAAGCTTTCTTT. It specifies CSVSQGPEAFF.

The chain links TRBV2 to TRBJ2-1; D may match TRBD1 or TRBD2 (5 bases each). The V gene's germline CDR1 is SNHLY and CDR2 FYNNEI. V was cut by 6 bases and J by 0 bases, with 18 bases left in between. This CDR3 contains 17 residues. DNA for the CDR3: TGTGCCAGCAGCGACGAACATTGGGGGATCTCCTACAATGAGCAGTTCTTC. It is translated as CASSDEHWGISYNEQFF.

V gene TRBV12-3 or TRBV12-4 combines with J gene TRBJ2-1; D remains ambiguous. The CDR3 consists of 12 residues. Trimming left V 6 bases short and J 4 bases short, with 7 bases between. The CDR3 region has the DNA TGTGCCAGCAGAAACGAGTACAATGAGCAGTTCTTC. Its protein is CASRNEYNEQFF.

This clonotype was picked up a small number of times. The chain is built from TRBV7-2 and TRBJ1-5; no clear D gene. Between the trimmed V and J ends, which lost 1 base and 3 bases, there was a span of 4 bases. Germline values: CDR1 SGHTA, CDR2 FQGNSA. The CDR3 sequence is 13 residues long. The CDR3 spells CASSLEVNQPQHF. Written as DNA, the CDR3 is TGTGCCAGCAGCTTAGAGGTCAATCAGCCCCAGCATTTT.

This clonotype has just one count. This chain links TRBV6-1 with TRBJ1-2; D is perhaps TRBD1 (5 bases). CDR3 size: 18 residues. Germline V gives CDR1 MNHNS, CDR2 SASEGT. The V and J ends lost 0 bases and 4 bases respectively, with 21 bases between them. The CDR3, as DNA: TGTGCCAGCAGTGAAGCGATGAACAGGATTGTCTCCCGCTATGGCTACACCTTC. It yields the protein CASSEAMNRIVSRYGYTF.

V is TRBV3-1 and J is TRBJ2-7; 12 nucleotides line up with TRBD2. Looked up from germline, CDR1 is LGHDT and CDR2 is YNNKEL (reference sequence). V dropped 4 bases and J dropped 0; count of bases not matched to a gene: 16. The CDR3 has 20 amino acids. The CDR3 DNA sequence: TGTGCCAGCAGCCTGGGACTAGCGGGTGCCCCGGGGGCAATCTCCTACGAGCAGTACTTC. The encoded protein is CASSLGLAGAPGAISYEQYF.

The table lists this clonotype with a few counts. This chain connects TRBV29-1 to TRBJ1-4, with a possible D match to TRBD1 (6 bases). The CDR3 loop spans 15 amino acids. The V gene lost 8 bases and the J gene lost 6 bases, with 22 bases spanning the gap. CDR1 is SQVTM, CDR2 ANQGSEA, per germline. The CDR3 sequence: CSTRRMGAADEKLFF. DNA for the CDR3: TGCAGCACTCGTAGAATGGGGGCGGCAGATGAAAAACTGTTTTTT.

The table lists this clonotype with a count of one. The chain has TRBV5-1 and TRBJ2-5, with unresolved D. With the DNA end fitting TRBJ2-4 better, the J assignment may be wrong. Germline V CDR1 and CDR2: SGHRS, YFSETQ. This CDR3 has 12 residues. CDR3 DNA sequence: TGCGCCAGCAGCCAGATCGGCAACATTCAGTACTTC. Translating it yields CASSQIGNIQYF.

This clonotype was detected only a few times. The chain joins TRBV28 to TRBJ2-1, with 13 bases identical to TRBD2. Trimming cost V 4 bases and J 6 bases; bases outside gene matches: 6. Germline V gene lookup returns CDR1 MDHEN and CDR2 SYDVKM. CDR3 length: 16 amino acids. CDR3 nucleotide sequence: TGTGCCAGCAGTTCCCTACTAGCGGGAGGGAGCAATGAGCAGTTCTTC. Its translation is CASSSLLAGGSNEQFF.